The 25 T cell receptor beta chains below were found in one sample sequenced in a study of PD-1 blockade in classical Hodgkin lymphoma. The table came from immunoSEQ multiplex PCR; TCRdb's copy has only in-frame clones and leaves some out. The data contain roughly 7,500 clones, over 45% of them singletons. Time point in this sample: cycle 4 day 1 (C4D1), after less than 7 weeks of nivolumab. Each and every patient relapsed after autologous stem cell transplantation, and patients got differing brentuximab vedotin exposure. PBMCs, once thawed, yielded CD8+ T cells isolated by magnetic negative selection. The material sequenced was CD8+ T cells from blood, taken before the fourth cycle of nivolumab. These receptors originate from a human donor with classical Hodgkin lymphoma.

This clone was picked up a small number of times. The V call is TRBV19, the J call TRBJ2-7; weak D call: TRBD2 (6 bases). The germline V gene encodes CDR1 LNHDA and CDR2 SQIVND (reference sequence). Trimming removed 0 bases from V and 5 bases from J, with 8 bases in between. This CDR3 is built from 13 residues. CDR3 sequence: CASSIDRGNEQYF. The CDR3 coding sequence is TGTGCCAGTAGTATAGATCGGGGGAACGAGCAGTACTTC.

This chain uses TRBV6-5 with TRBJ2-7; 9 bases align to TRBD2. Germline V CDR1 and CDR2: MNHEY, SVGAGI. This CDR3 is built from 15 residues. J gave up 5 bases and V 5 bases, and 10 bases lay outside the gene matches. The CDR3 DNA sequence: TGTGCCAGCAGTCTAACTAGCGGGTGGTTAGACGAGCAGTACTTC. Protein sequence: CASSLTSGWLDEQYF.

The chain has TRBV19 and TRBJ1-1; D unresolved. The CDR3 covers 11 residues. With 11 bases removed from V and 1 base from J, the gap between germline ends came to 8 bases. Per the germline V gene, CDR1 is LNHDA and CDR2 is SQIVND (reference sequence). The CDR3 coding sequence is TGTGCCGCTACAGCGAACACTGAAGCTTTCTTT. Encoded protein: CAATANTEAFF.

The chain is built from TRBV7-6 and TRBJ2-7; TRBD1 matches 7 bases. CDR1 is SGHVS and CDR2 is FNYEAQ in the germline V gene. After removal of 5 bases from V and 7 bases from J, the junction contained 8 bases not matched to a gene. The length of the CDR3 is 13 residues. CDR3 loop: CASSPGTALEQYF. The CDR3 DNA sequence: TGTGCCAGCAGCCCCGGGACAGCCCTAGAGCAGTACTTC.

The V and J genes are TRBV27 and TRBJ1-1; D unresolved. V was pared by 8 bases and J by 8 bases, with 12 bases between. Germline values: CDR1 MNHEY, CDR2 SMNVEV (reference sequence). CDR3 length: 11 residues. CDR3 bases: TGTGCCAGCGAATTACTGGGCGAAGCTTTCTTT. Translation: CASELLGEAFF.

There are a few counts of this clone. This chain links TRBV7-2 with TRBJ1-1; D uncertain. From germline, CDR1 is SGHTA and CDR2 FQGNSA. V was trimmed by 1 base and J by 8 bases, leaving 8 bases between them. The CDR3 loop spans 12 amino acids. The CDR3 here is CASSLVWSEAFF. The DNA of the CDR3 is TGTGCCAGCAGCTTAGTGTGGTCCGAAGCTTTCTTT.

About this clone: Other DNA sequences in the same sample also yield this CDR3. The rearrangement uses TRBV27 and TRBJ2-5; 11 bases map to TRBD1. The CDR3 has 14 residues. V was pared by 3 bases and J by 5 bases, with 2 bases of the junction left unmatched. Germline CDR1 MNHEY, CDR2 SMNVEV (reference sequence). CDR3 DNA sequence: TGTGCCAGCAGTTTGGACAGGGGGCGGGAGACCCAGTACTTC. It is translated as CASSLDRGRETQYF.

This clone was detected a few times. The chain links TRBV27 to TRBJ1-1; 10 nucleotides agree with TRBD1. Trimming removed 4 bases from V and 5 bases from J; junction bases left unmatched: 7. The germline gives CDR1 MNHEY, CDR2 SMNVEV (reference sequence). The CDR3 consists of 15 residues. CDR3 residues: CASSSFGTGATEAFF. The DNA of the CDR3 is TGTGCCAGCAGTTCTTTTGGGACAGGGGCGACTGAAGCTTTCTTT.

The gene calls are TRBV11-2 and TRBJ2-7; 9 nucleotides line up with TRBD1. Germline lookup yields CDR1 SGHAT and CDR2 FQNNGV. The CDR3 consists of 14 residues. The V and J ends lost 4 bases and 2 bases, in that order; junction bases with no gene match: 3. The CDR3 nucleotides read TGTGCCAGCAGCTCGGGACAGGGACCCTACGAGCAGTACTTC. It codes for CASSSGQGPYEQYF.

J is TRBJ2-7 and V is TRBV11-2; tentative D call: TRBD1 (6 bases). Trimming took off 1 base at V and 4 bases at J, with 11 bases between the two ends. This CDR3 comprises 14 residues. Germline V gene sequence: CDR1 SGHAT, CDR2 FQNNGV. The CDR3 sequence is CASSLVGRGYEQYF. The CDR3 DNA reads TGTGCCAGCAGCTTAGTGGGCAGGGGTTACGAGCAGTACTTC. Supplemented by reference TRBV11-2 and TRBJ2-7, the full variable domain reads EAGVAQSPRYKIIEKRQSVAFWCNPISGHATLYWYQQILGQGPKLLIQFQNNGVVDDSQLPKDRFSAERLKGVDSTLKIQPAKLEDSAVYLCASSLVGRGYEQYFGPGTRLTVT.

The sample holds a few counts of this clone. V is TRBV4-1 and J is TRBJ2-7; D assignment may be TRBD1 or TRBD2 (6 bases each). V gave up 5 bases and J gave up 1 base, with 12 bases separating them. The CDR3 totals 14 residues. Germline CDR1 is MGHRA and CDR2 is YSYEKL. This CDR3 is CASSSGAGSYEQYF. The CDR3 nucleotides are TGCGCCAGCAGCTCGGGGGCAGGATCCTACGAGCAGTACTTC.

The V call is TRBV4-2, the J call TRBJ2-5; TRBD2 matches at 10 bases. The CDR3 has 14 amino acids. The V segment lost 1 base and the J segment 5 bases; nucleotides outside the gene matches: 1. The germline V gene has CDR1 LGHNA and CDR2 YNFKEQ. CDR3 nucleotides: TGTGCCAGCAGCCAAGGGACTAGCGGTGAGACCCAGTACTTC. This encodes CASSQGTSGETQYF.

The genes are TRBV10-3 and TRBJ1-2; TRBD1 is a possible D gene (5 bases). The CDR3 spans 16 residues. Germline V gene lookup returns CDR1 ENHRY and CDR2 SYGVKD. Trimming cost V 5 bases and J 4 bases, with 20 bases left between them. The CDR3 protein is CAISPGGGGDRYGYTF. The CDR3 bases are TGTGCCATCAGTCCGGGCGGGGGAGGCGATCGCTATGGCTACACCTTC.

V usage is TRBV19 and J usage is TRBJ1-1; D unclear. From germline, CDR1 is LNHDA and CDR2 SQIVND (reference sequence). V was clipped by 3 bases and J by 3 bases, with 8 bases between them. CDR3 size: 13 residues. CDR3 sequence: CASSILRDTEAFF. The CDR3, as DNA: TGTGCCAGTAGTATCCTTCGGGACACTGAAGCTTTCTTT.

The count of this clone is one. This sequence joins TRBV13 and TRBJ2-6; D is undetermined. The CDR3 contains 15 residues. Germline CDR1 and CDR2: PRHDT and FYEKMQ (reference sequence). Trimming took off 2 bases at V and 1 base at J, with 6 bases between the two ends. CDR3 amino acids: CASSLQASGANVLTF. In nucleotides, the CDR3 is TGTGCCAGCAGCTTACAGGCTTCTGGGGCCAACGTCCTGACTTTC.

The chain recombines TRBV28 with TRBJ2-7; possibly TRBD1 for D (5 bases). The germline V and J ends were trimmed by 7 bases and 1 base, with 14 bases remaining between them. In germline, CDR1 is MDHEN, CDR2 SYDVKM. This CDR3 has 14 residues. CDR3 DNA sequence: TGTGCCAGCACCCCTTTGGGGCTTTCCTACGAGCAGTACTTC. It specifies CASTPLGLSYEQYF.

This clone was counted once. One junction end does not reproduce the germline sequence, and a read error may be involved. This CDR3 is also generated by other DNA sequences in the sample. CDR3 in DNA: TGCGCCAGCAGCCCTCCCGCGGTGGGCGCGGACACTGAAGCTTTCTTT. It codes for CASSPPAVGADTEAFF. The J gene is TRBJ1-1, the V gene TRBV7-9; D gene unclear. This CDR3 has 16 residues. Germline values: CDR1 SEHNR, CDR2 FQNEAQ (reference sequence).

This clone was counted only a few times. The rearrangement joins TRBV9 to TRBJ2-7; TRBD2 aligns across 9 bases. With V trimmed by 3 bases and J by 2 bases, 6 bases remained unmatched. The CDR3 is 15 amino acids. Per the germline V gene, CDR1 is SGDLS and CDR2 is YYNGEE. As DNA, the CDR3 is TGTGCCAGCAGCGCGAGACTAGCGGACACCTACGAGCAGTACTTC. Residues: CASSARLADTYEQYF.

The chain joins TRBV6-5 to TRBJ2-7, with D perhaps given as TRBD1 or TRBD2 (5 bases each). The CDR3 is 14 residues long. Trimming removed 0 bases from V and 3 bases from J, with 9 bases in between. Per the germline V gene, CDR1 is MNHEY and CDR2 is SVGAGI. DNA of the CDR3: TGTGCCAGCAGTTACTCGGGACCGTTCTACGAGCAGTACTTC. Translated, it gives CASSYSGPFYEQYF.

The CDR3 DNA is TGTGCCAGTAGTCGGACAGGCTACTCTGGAAACACCATATATTTT. Protein: CASSRTGYSGNTIYF. The V and J genes are TRBV19 and TRBJ1-3; 7 nucleotides line up with TRBD1. Germline V gene lookup returns CDR1 LNHDA and CDR2 SQIVND (reference sequence). The CDR3 totals 15 residues. Germline trimming cut 5 bases from V and 0 bases from J; bases unmatched to any gene: 4.

This chain links TRBV7-9 with TRBJ2-1; D may be TRBD2 (5 bases). Germline CDR1 is SEHNR and CDR2 is FQNEAQ (reference sequence). The CDR3 is 15 amino acids. Trimming took off 0 bases at V and 4 bases at J, with 10 bases between the two ends. The CDR3 nucleotides read TGTGCCAGCAGCTTAGCGGGAGTCGGGTACAATGAGCAGTTCTTC. Its protein is CASSLAGVGYNEQFF.

The chain joins TRBV9 to TRBJ2-2, with D tentatively TRBD1 (6 bases). Germline V CDR1 and CDR2: SGDLS, YYNGEE. This CDR3 has 17 residues. V lost 3 bases, J lost 6 bases, and 21 bases lay in between. For the CDR3, the DNA is TGTGCCAGCAGCGCCACCATGTCGAGGGGGTCGGCCGGGGAGCTGTTTTTT. This gives the protein CASSATMSRGSAGELFF.

This clone was seen more than once but under ten times. This rearrangement joins TRBV7-9 to TRBJ1-1; TRBD1 might be the D (5 bases). This CDR3 has 16 residues. Trimming left V 0 bases short and J 1 base short, with 12 bases between. The germline V gene has CDR1 SEHNR and CDR2 FQNEAQ (reference sequence). The CDR3 sequence is CASSLAHGQGNTEAFF. CDR3 in DNA: TGTGCCAGCAGCTTAGCGCATGGGCAGGGGAACACTGAAGCTTTCTTT.

The chain couples TRBV4-1 to TRBJ2-7; D is unclear. Germline V gene lookup returns CDR1 MGHRA and CDR2 YSYEKL. Trimming took 0 bases from V and 2 from J, leaving 8 bases between them. CDR3 size: 14 residues. The CDR3 DNA reads as TGCGCCAGCAGCCAAGATGCAGGTACCTACGAGCAGTACTTC. As protein: CASSQDAGTYEQYF.

The chain combines TRBV5-4 with TRBJ2-7, with a tentative D call TRBD1 (6 bases). V gave up 1 base and J gave up 1 base, with 12 bases separating them. The CDR3 covers 15 residues. Germline V gene sequence: CDR1 SGHNT, CDR2 YYREEE (reference sequence). In nucleotides, the CDR3 is TGTGCCAGCAGCTTGAACAGGGACGCTTCCTACGAGCAGTACTTC. It translates to CASSLNRDASYEQYF.